The rows below give T cell receptor beta chains drawn from one sample of a study of resident and recirculating memory T cells in vitiligo. Repertoires were generated with immunoSEQ multiplex PCR, while TCRdb's copy carries only in-frame clones and drops some. This table holds tens of thousands of clones, 92% found once. Input material: blood. These receptors were collected from a male donor with vitiligo. Each CDR3 is given with its conserved first and last residue. A D gene is named only where the DNA matches it firmly. Size is stated for part of the rows, as once, few or many counts, or as a class when the clone is expanded.

>16|.|TRBV9|TRBJ1-2|.
CASSPHPGRQDYGYTF
TGTGCCAGCAGCCCCCACCCAGGGAGGCAGGACTATGGCTACACCTTC
>15|TRBD1|TRBV2|TRBJ1-5|.
CASSAQTGGNQPQHF
TGTGCCAGCAGTGCTCAGACAGGGGGTAATCAGCCCCAGCATTTT
>13|.|TRBV27|TRBJ1-2|.
CASSFRDGYGYTF
TGTGCCAGCAGTTTCAGGGATGGCTATGGCTACACCTTC
>14|.|TRBV7-2|TRBJ2-2|.
CASSFGTNTGELFF
TGTGCCAGCAGCTTTGGGACAAACACCGGGGAGCTGTTTTTT
>13|.|TRBV28|TRBJ1-3|.
CASGRSAGNTIYF
TGTGCCAGCGGGAGGTCTGCTGGAAACACCATATATTTT
>13|.|TRBV6-5|TRBJ1-2|.
CASSPDRTYGYTF
TGTGCCAGCAGTCCGGACAGAACCTATGGCTACACCTTC
>15|.|TRBV11-2|TRBJ2-5|.
CASSLPWTGKETQYF
TGTGCCAGCAGCTTACCATGGACTGGAAAAGAGACCCAGTACTTC
>16|TRBD2|TRBV5-4|TRBJ2-5|.
CASSSGLAVGQETQYF
TGTGCCAGCAGTTCTGGACTAGCGGTGGGGCAAGAGACCCAGTACTTC
>16|TRBD1|TRBV15|TRBJ2-7|once
CATSRLLRGLPREQYF
TGTGCCACCAGCAGACTACTCAGGGGGCTCCCCCGGGAGCAGTACTTC
>15|.|TRBV7-9|TRBJ2-7|.
CASSLVGAATYEQYF
TGTGCCAGCAGCTTAGTAGGGGCAGCTACCTACGAGCAGTACTTC
>16|.|TRBV4-1|TRBJ2-3|.
CASSHFLALPSDTQYF
TGCGCCAGCAGCCATTTCCTAGCGCTCCCCTCGGATACGCAGTATTTT
>14|.|TRBV18|TRBJ1-5|.
CASSPRRGNQPQHF
TGTGCCAGCTCACCAAGGAGGGGCAATCAGCCCCAGCATTTT
>14|TRBD2|TRBV9|TRBJ2-1|.
CASSGRDYINEQFF
TGTGCCAGCAGCGGCCGGGACTATATCAATGAGCAGTTCTTC
>15|.|TRBV5-1|TRBJ1-1|.
CASSPPHKTWTEAFF
TGCGCCAGCAGCCCTCCGCATAAGACTTGGACTGAAGCTTTCTTT